These 27 T cell receptor beta chains came from one sample sequenced in a study of T cell repertoires in cytomegalovirus infection. TCRdb re-called the reads through MiXCR, storing one row per CDR3 protein. The data hold about 300,000 distinct CDR3 sequences, with roughly a tenth observed a single time. Sequencing was carried out using PBMCs. The receptor set was obtained from a human donor in good health (CMV status not recorded). Some clones in this sample may be carry-over from other donors' samples.

This clonotype came up a few times. This chain links TRBV29-1 with TRBJ2-1; D uncertain. Trimming pared 6 bases from V and 0 bases from J, leaving 12 bases between. CDR3 size: 14 residues. CDR1 and CDR2 (germline): SQVTM, ANQGSEA. The DNA of the CDR3 is TGCAGCGTAAGCAGACTCCTCTCCTACAATGAGCAGTTCTTC. Residues: CSVSRLLSYNEQFF.

This clonotype was seen at least ten times. The gene calls are TRBV24-1 and TRBJ2-3; TRBD1 matches 11 bases. The CDR3 has 17 amino acids. J was trimmed by 4 bases and V by 1 base; bases with no gene match: 6. The germline V gene encodes CDR1 KGHDR and CDR2 SFDVKD. The CDR3 DNA follows: TGTGCCACCAGTGATTTAAAGGACAGGGGGCCGTCAGATACGCAGTATTTT. It yields the protein CATSDLKDRGPSDTQYF.

This clonotype occurred once. V gene TRBV20-1 combines with J gene TRBJ2-2; 8 bases line up with TRBD2. Trimming at V came to 3 bases and at J to 2 bases, leaving 5 bases not matched to a gene. Germline values: CDR1 DFQATT, CDR2 SNEGSKA (reference sequence). The CDR3 is 15 residues long. CDR3 sequence reads: CSARERGSNTGELFF. The CDR3 DNA sequence: TGCAGTGCTAGGGAGCGGGGGAGCAACACCGGGGAGCTGTTTTTT.

There are many counts of this clonotype. The V call is TRBV7-2, the J call TRBJ2-1; 9 bases align to TRBD1. CDR1 is SGHTA and CDR2 is FQGNSA in the germline V gene. This CDR3 is 16 amino acids long. The trim removed 4 bases at V and 4 bases at J, leaving 8 bases unmatched. The CDR3 region has the DNA TGTGCCAGCAGCTCCCAACCGGGACAGGGATACAATGAGCAGTTCTTC. Its protein is CASSSQPGQGYNEQFF.

This clonotype was observed many times. The rearrangement links TRBV7-2 to TRBJ2-7; 9 nucleotides agree with TRBD2. CDR1 SGHTA and CDR2 FQGNSA come from the germline V gene. The CDR3 extends over 15 amino acids. V dropped 5 bases and J dropped 4; count of bases not matched to a gene: 9. The DNA of the CDR3 is TGTGCCAGCAGCCAAGCGGGGGGTCCTCAGTACGAGCAGTACTTC. Translation gives CASSQAGGPQYEQYF. Complete variable domain (other parts from reference TRBV7-2 and TRBJ2-7): GAGVSQSPSNKVTEKGKDVELRCDPISGHTALYWYRQSLGQGLEFLIYFQGNSAPDKSGLPSDRFSAERTGGSVSTLTIQRTQQEDSAVYLCASSQAGGPQYEQYFGPGTRLTVT.

This clonotype has ten or more counts. The chain joins TRBV7-2 to TRBJ2-4; maybe TRBD2 (7 bases). CDR1 and CDR2 from the germline V gene are SGHTA and FQGNSA. The CDR3 is made up of 16 amino acids. The germline V and J ends were trimmed by 5 bases and 6 bases, with 20 bases remaining between them. The CDR3 protein is CASSPRVGGPVNIQYF. CDR3 sequence (DNA): TGTGCCAGCAGCCCAAGAGTGGGGGGGCCGGTAAACATTCAGTACTTC.

The CDR3 region has the DNA TGTGCCACCAGCAGAGAGGCTAGCGGGGGGGAACAAGAGACCCAGTACTTC. It specifies CATSREASGGEQETQYF. This chain joins TRBV15 and TRBJ2-5, with 12 bases that match TRBD2. V gave up 0 bases and J gave up 2 bases; unmatched junction bases: 4. This CDR3 has 17 amino acids. The germline V gene has CDR1 LNHNV and CDR2 YYDKDF (reference sequence).

This clonotype was picked up many times. Written as DNA, the CDR3 is TGTGCCAGCAGCCCCACGACAGGGGCGACCTATGGCTACACCTTC. Amino acids: CASSPTTGATYGYTF. The chain uses TRBV7-2 and TRBJ1-2, with TRBD1 matching over 8 bases. Unmatched junction bases numbered 9, after V lost 5 bases and J lost 4 bases. CDR3 length: 15 residues. The germline CDR1 and CDR2 sequences are SGHTA and FQGNSA.

This clonotype appeared many times. This chain uses TRBV7-8 with TRBJ2-1; no clear D. Trimming left V 1 base short and J 1 base short, with 14 bases between. Germline values: CDR1 SGHVS, CDR2 FQNEAQ. This CDR3 is built from 17 residues. CDR3 nucleotides: TGTGCCAGCAGCTTAGGGTCTCTAGTCGTTTCCTACAATGAGCAGTTCTTC. Protein: CASSLGSLVVSYNEQFF.

In this sample, this clonotype turned up many times. V gene TRBV7-2 combines with J gene TRBJ2-5, with TRBD2 matching 13 bases. CDR1 and CDR2 from the germline V gene are SGHTA and FQGNSA. The CDR3 length is 17 residues. Germline trimming cut 1 base from V and 1 base from J; bases unmatched to any gene: 3. For the CDR3, the DNA is TGTGCCAGCAGCTTAGGGACTAGCGGGAGCGGCCAAGAGACCCAGTACTTC. Translating gives CASSLGTSGSGQETQYF.

This clonotype was seen repeatedly, ten times or more. The chain employs TRBV10-3 and TRBJ1-1; 9 bases match TRBD1. The CDR3 has 16 residues. Germline V lookup: CDR1 ENHRY, CDR2 SYGVKD. V shed 6 bases and J 1 base; nucleotides not matched to a gene: 9. The CDR3 DNA reads as TGTGCCATCAGATCCGGACAGGGGAGTCCGAACACTGAAGCTTTCTTT. It translates to CAIRSGQGSPNTEAFF.

This clonotype has more than one count but fewer than ten. This rearrangement joins TRBV5-1 to TRBJ2-2, with 9 bases that match TRBD1. The CDR3 is made up of 15 amino acids. In germline, CDR1 is SGHRS, CDR2 YFSETQ. V was pared by 4 bases and J by 7 bases, with 8 bases of the junction left unmatched. In nucleotides, the CDR3 is TGCGCCAGCAGCCCGGGACAGGGTATAGGCGGGGAGCTGTTTTTT. Translating it yields CASSPGQGIGGELFF.

Ten or more counts support this clonotype. V usage is TRBV28 and J usage is TRBJ2-2, with 9 nucleotides matching TRBD2. Germline V gene lookup returns CDR1 MDHEN and CDR2 SYDVKM. The CDR3 totals 16 residues. Trimming at V came to 4 bases and at J to 3 bases, leaving 6 bases not matched to a gene. CDR3 coding DNA: TGTGCCAGCAGTTCTCTAGGGACTAGCTACACCGGGGAGCTGTTTTTT. This gives the protein CASSSLGTSYTGELFF.

The chain combines TRBV6-2 or TRBV6-3 with TRBJ1-1, with D possibly matching TRBD1 (6 bases). The V and J ends lost 2 bases and 3 bases respectively, with 10 bases between them. Germline-derived CDR1 and CDR2 are MNHEY and SVGEGT. The CDR3 extends over 14 amino acids. The CDR3 loop is CASSYRTGYTEAFF. DNA of the CDR3: TGTGCCAGCAGTTACCGTACAGGGTACACTGAAGCTTTCTTT.

The chain couples TRBV2 to TRBJ1-2; the match to TRBD1 covers 7 bases. With V trimmed by 5 bases and J by 8 bases, 11 bases remained unmatched. Germline V gene data show CDR1 as SNHLY and CDR2 as FYNNEI. CDR3 length: 14 residues. The CDR3 sequence: CASSWRQGEGGYTF. The CDR3 coding sequence is TGTGCCAGCAGTTGGAGACAGGGAGAGGGAGGCTACACCTTC. The variable domain in full, with the rest retrieved from reference TRBV2 and TRBJ1-2, is EPEVTQTPSHQVTQMGQEVILRCVPISNHLYFYWYRQILGQKVEFLVSFYNNEISEKSEIFDDQFSVERPDGSNFTLKIRSTKLEDSAMYFCASSWRQGEGGYTFGSGTRLTVV.

This clonotype was seen a few times. This chain joins TRBV7-9 and TRBJ1-5, with D unresolved. The V gene lost 4 bases and the J gene lost 6 bases, with 10 bases spanning the gap. Germline V gene sequence: CDR1 SEHNR, CDR2 FQNEAQ (reference sequence). The CDR3 length is 13 residues. The CDR3 spells CASSSGGLQPQHF. CDR3 bases: TGTGCCAGCAGCTCTGGTGGGCTTCAGCCCCAGCATTTT. Drawing the rest from reference TRBV7-9 and TRBJ1-5, the complete variable domain is DTGVSQNPRHKITKRGQNVTFRCDPISEHNRLYWYRQTLGQGPEFLTYFQNEAQLEKSRLLSDRFSAERPKGSFSTLEIQRTEQGDSAMYLCASSSGGLQPQHFGDGTRLSIL.

As concerns this clonotype: A much bigger clone sits one base away, suggesting this may be a read error. The genes are TRBV12-3 or TRBV12-4 and TRBJ2-4; D is perhaps TRBD2 (5 bases). Trimming removed 4 bases at V and 6 bases at J, with 13 bases between. The CDR3 spans 14 residues. The CDR3 region is CASSSVLEINIQYF. CDR3 in DNA: TGTGCCAGCAGTTCCGTACTAGAAATAAACATTCAGTACTTC.

This clonotype was seen more than once but under ten times. The chain joins TRBV29-1 to TRBJ1-1; 7 positions agree with TRBD1. Trimming removed 2 bases from V and 1 base from J; junction bases left unmatched: 10. The length of the CDR3 is 16 residues. From germline, CDR1 is SQVTM and CDR2 ANQGSEA. The CDR3 is CSVESLVTGRNTEAFF. In nucleotides, the CDR3 is TGCAGCGTTGAAAGTTTAGTGACAGGGAGGAACACTGAAGCTTTCTTT.

In this sample, this clonotype turned up many times. The chain links TRBV20-1 to TRBJ1-5; D gene uncertain. Germline V gene sequence: CDR1 DFQATT, CDR2 SNEGSKA (reference sequence). The CDR3 is 15 amino acids. The V end lost 1 base, the J end lost 3 bases, and 13 bases lay between the germline ends. The chain's CDR3 is CSARVGQVYNQPQHF. CDR3 nucleotide sequence: TGCAGTGCTAGAGTTGGGCAGGTCTACAATCAGCCCCAGCATTTT.

This clonotype has more than one count but fewer than ten. The J gene is TRBJ2-3, the V gene TRBV5-5; a possible D gene is TRBD1 (5 bases). Germline CDR1 reads SGHKS; CDR2 reads YYEKEE (reference sequence). The V end was cut by 2 bases, the J end by 0 bases, with 7 bases between. This CDR3 contains 14 residues. The CDR3 DNA follows: TGTGCCAGCAGCTTCTCAGGGAGCACAGATACGCAGTATTTT. It encodes CASSFSGSTDTQYF. Supplemented by reference TRBV5-5 and TRBJ2-3, the full variable domain reads DAGVTQSPTHLIKTRGQQVTLRCSPISGHKSVSWYQQVLGQGPQFIFQYYEKEERGRGNFPDRFSARQFPNYSSELNVNALLLGDSALYLCASSFSGSTDTQYFGPGTRLTVL.

At least ten counts were recorded for this clonotype. The gene calls are TRBV7-2 and TRBJ1-2, with 11 bases lining up with TRBD1. The CDR3 runs 15 residues. V gave up 2 bases and J gave up 3 bases; unmatched junction bases: 2. CDR1 is SGHTA, CDR2 FQGNSA, per germline. CDR3 sequence reads: CASSLRDRGDYGYTF. The CDR3 DNA is TGTGCCAGCAGCTTAAGGGACAGGGGGGACTATGGCTACACCTTC. The variable domain in full, with the rest retrieved from reference TRBV7-2 and TRBJ1-2, is GAGVSQSPSNKVTEKGKDVELRCDPISGHTALYWYRQSLGQGLEFLIYFQGNSAPDKSGLPSDRFSAERTGGSVSTLTIQRTQQEDSAVYLCASSLRDRGDYGYTFGSGTRLTVV.

This clonotype was detected ten times or more. CDR3: CASSITPTDTQYF. The CDR3 coding sequence is TGTGCCAGCAGTATTACGCCCACAGATACGCAGTATTTT. The gene calls are TRBV7-2 and TRBJ2-3; D gene ambiguous. Trimming took 6 bases from V and 2 from J, leaving 9 bases between them. CDR1 is SGHTA and CDR2 is FQGNSA in the germline V gene. The CDR3 contains 13 residues.

This clonotype was observed at least ten times. CDR3 sequence reads: CASSPGARVNTGELFF. CDR3 DNA sequence: TGTGCCAGCAGCCCAGGAGCACGGGTGAACACCGGGGAGCTGTTTTTT. The rearrangement links TRBV7-2 to TRBJ2-2; D ambiguous. V was clipped by 5 bases and J by 1 base, with 14 bases between them. Germline loops: CDR1 SGHTA, CDR2 FQGNSA. This CDR3 is 16 amino acids long. Complete variable domain (other parts from reference TRBV7-2 and TRBJ2-2): GAGVSQSPSNKVTEKGKDVELRCDPISGHTALYWYRQSLGQGLEFLIYFQGNSAPDKSGLPSDRFSAERTGGSVSTLTIQRTQQEDSAVYLCASSPGARVNTGELFFGEGSRLTVL.

This clonotype was counted ten times or more. The chain has TRBV28 and TRBJ2-6, with a weak D call TRBD2 (5 bases). The CDR3 is 14 amino acids. Trimming removed 10 bases at V and 0 bases at J, with 10 bases between. Germline CDR1 MDHEN, CDR2 SYDVKM. The CDR3 sequence is CATRTASGANVLTF. The CDR3 DNA reads as TGTGCCACCCGGACTGCCTCTGGGGCCAACGTCCTGACTTTC.

This clonotype was seen at least ten times. The chain recombines TRBV7-3 with TRBJ2-1, with 7 bases aligning to TRBD2. With V trimmed by 2 bases and J by 3 bases, 7 bases remained unmatched. The germline V gene has CDR1 SGHTA and CDR2 FQGTGA. The CDR3 runs to 16 residues. The CDR3 DNA is TGTGCCAGCAGCTTAGCAGGCGGGGGTTACTACAATGAGCAGTTCTTC. It encodes CASSLAGGGYYNEQFF.

The chain joins TRBV27 to TRBJ2-1; D is uncertain. Trimming removed 5 bases from V and 9 bases from J, with 17 bases in between. The CDR3 runs 14 residues. Per the germline V gene, CDR1 is MNHEY and CDR2 is SMNVEV (reference sequence). The CDR3 reads CASSVAVAGSEQFF. In DNA, the CDR3 is TGTGCCAGCAGTGTGGCGGTTGCCGGCAGTGAGCAGTTCTTC.

This clonotype was picked up a small number of times. Here the CDR3 DNA reads TGTGCCAGCAGCTTACTTTCCGGGAGCGACCTAGCGGGGGAGCATCACCTCACAGATACGCAGTATTTT. Translating it yields CASSLLSGSDLAGEHHLTDTQYF. This chain uses TRBV7-9 with TRBJ2-3, with TRBD2 matching over 10 bases. Germline-derived CDR1 and CDR2 are SEHNR and FQNEAQ (reference sequence). The CDR3 runs to 23 residues. V lost 2 bases, J lost 2 bases, and 25 bases stayed unmatched.